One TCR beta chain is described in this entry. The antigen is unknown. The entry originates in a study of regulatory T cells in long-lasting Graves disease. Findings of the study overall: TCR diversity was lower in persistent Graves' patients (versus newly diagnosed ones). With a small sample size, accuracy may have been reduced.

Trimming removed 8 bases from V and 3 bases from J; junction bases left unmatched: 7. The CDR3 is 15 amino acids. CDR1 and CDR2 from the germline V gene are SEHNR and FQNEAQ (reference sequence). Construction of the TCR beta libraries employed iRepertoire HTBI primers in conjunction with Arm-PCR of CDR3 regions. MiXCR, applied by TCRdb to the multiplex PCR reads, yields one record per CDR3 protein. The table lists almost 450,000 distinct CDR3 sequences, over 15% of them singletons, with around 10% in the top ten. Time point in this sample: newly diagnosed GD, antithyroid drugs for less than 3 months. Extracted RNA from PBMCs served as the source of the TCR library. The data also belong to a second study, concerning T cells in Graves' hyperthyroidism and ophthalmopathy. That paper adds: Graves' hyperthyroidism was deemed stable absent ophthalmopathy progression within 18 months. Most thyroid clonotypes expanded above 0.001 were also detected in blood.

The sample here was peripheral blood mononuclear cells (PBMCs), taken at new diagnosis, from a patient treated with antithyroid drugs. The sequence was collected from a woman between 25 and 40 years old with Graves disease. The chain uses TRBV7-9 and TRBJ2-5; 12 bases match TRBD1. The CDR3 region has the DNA TGTGCCAGCGGACCGGGACAGGGGGCGGAAGAGACCCAGTACTTC. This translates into CASGPGQGAEETQYF.